This entry lists 8 T cell receptor beta chains sequenced from one sample in a study of cytomegalovirus exposure and HLA in healthy donors. The PCR contained 60 Vbeta and 13 Jbeta primers. Here immunoSEQ multiplex PCR was the method, and the copy in TCRdb shows in-frame clones only, minus some. The profile shows some 180,000 clones, about 80% of them singletons. The sample comprised PBMCs. The source of these receptors is a woman aged 60 to 75 in good health and CMV-seropositive.

V usage is TRBV19 and J usage is TRBJ2-7; TRBD1 agrees at 10 bases. Per germline, CDR1 LNHDA and CDR2 SQIVND (reference sequence). Unmatched junction bases numbered 9, after V lost 6 bases and J lost 7 bases. This CDR3 spans 14 amino acids. The CDR3 sequence is CASRTTGGAGEQYF. For the CDR3, the DNA is TGTGCCAGTAGAACGACAGGGGGCGCGGGGGAGCAGTACTTC.

This clone was seen only once. The chain employs TRBV5-4 and TRBJ2-1; D may be TRBD1 (6 bases). CDR3 length equals 14 residues. Germline V gene data show CDR1 as SGHNT and CDR2 as YYREEE (reference sequence). V was cut by 7 bases and J by 1 base, with 12 bases left in between. The CDR3 sequence: CASGLQGSYNEQFF. DNA of the CDR3: TGTGCCAGCGGATTACAGGGTTCCTACAATGAGCAGTTCTTC.

V gene TRBV7-9 combines with J gene TRBJ1-2, with TRBD1 identical over 9 bases. Trimming took 4 bases from V and 7 from J; bases not matched to a gene: 4. CDR3 length: 13 amino acids. Germline CDR1 SEHNR, CDR2 FQNEAQ (reference sequence). CDR3 coding DNA: TGTGCCAGCAGCTCACAGGGGGCCGGTGGCTACACCTTC. Translating it yields CASSSQGAGGYTF.

V is TRBV5-1 and J is TRBJ2-7; 11 bases align to TRBD2. With V trimmed by 2 bases and J by 3 bases, 4 bases remained unmatched. From germline, CDR1 is SGHRS and CDR2 YFSETQ. The CDR3 has 15 amino acids. This CDR3 is CASSFLAGGFYEQYF. The CDR3 DNA follows: TGCGCCAGCAGCTTTCTAGCGGGAGGCTTCTACGAGCAGTACTTC. The complete variable domain, with remaining parts taken from reference TRBV5-1 and TRBJ2-7, reads KAGVTQTPRYLIKTRGQQVTLSCSPISGHRSVSWYQQTPGQGLQFLFEYFSETQRNKGNFPGRFSGRQFSNSRSEMNVSTLELGDSALYLCASSFLAGGFYEQYFGPGTRLTVT.

The gene calls are TRBV5-1 and TRBJ1-5; tentative D call: TRBD1 (6 bases). Germline-derived CDR1 and CDR2 are SGHRS and YFSETQ. There are 14 residues in the CDR3. V gave up 4 bases and J gave up 3 bases, with 11 bases separating them. This chain's CDR3 is CASSEGQLNQPQHF. The CDR3 DNA reads TGCGCCAGCAGCGAAGGACAGCTCAATCAGCCCCAGCATTTT.

V is TRBV28 and J is TRBJ1-5; 7 bases line up with TRBD1. Germline V gene data show CDR1 as MDHEN and CDR2 as SYDVKM. This CDR3 spans 15 amino acids. V lost 1 base, J lost 5 bases, and 5 bases stayed unmatched. This CDR3 reads CASSLYGRGDQPQHF. The DNA of the CDR3 is TGTGCCAGCAGTTTATATGGCAGGGGGGATCAGCCCCAGCATTTT.

A single count supports this clone. The CDR3 bases are TGTGCCAGTAGTATCTCTGACAGGGGAAAACAGCCCCAGCATTTT. As protein: CASSISDRGKQPQHF. V is TRBV19 and J is TRBJ1-5; 8 bases fit TRBD1. CDR3 length: 15 residues. The germline V gene encodes CDR1 LNHDA and CDR2 SQIVND (reference sequence). V trimming: 3 bases; J trimming: 7 bases; junction bases outside the gene matches: 8.

This chain uses TRBV19 with TRBJ1-5; D gene ambiguous. The germline gives CDR1 LNHDA, CDR2 SQIVND (reference sequence). The CDR3 length is 14 residues. Between the trimmed V and J ends, which lost 8 bases and 9 bases, there was a span of 20 bases. CDR3: CASGGPSSVTPQHF. CDR3 nucleotide sequence: TGTGCCAGTGGAGGTCCCTCCAGCGTGACGCCCCAGCATTTT.